This T cell receptor beta chain was retrieved from a study of CD8 T cells in ankylosing spondylitis. This clonotype occurred many times. Antigen specificity is unknown. Germline CDR1 is MDHEN and CDR2 is SYDVKM. The length of the CDR3 is 14 residues. V was cut by 8 bases and J by 2 bases, with 15 bases left in between. For TCR beta, libraries came from quantitative 5'-RACE with molecular barcodes. MiXCR was run by TCRdb on the 5' RACE reads, yielding one entry per CDR3 protein. The repertoire holds 350,000 or so distinct CDR3 sequences, with around 10% as singletons. Notes on the study in general: Earlier studies detected some motif variants in reactive arthritis synovial fluid and blood. It appeared that ankylosing spondylitis blood was characterized by a TCR beta motif of seven or eight highly homologous variants. Reports say disease-linked clones showed up significantly more in matched ankylosing spondylitis synovial fluid.

V gene TRBV28 combines with J gene TRBJ1-2, with a possible D match to TRBD1 (5 bases). The sample comprised blood, either unsorted or a sorted T cell fraction (not recorded which). This sequence was found in a female donor with ankylosing spondylitis or in good health (not recorded which). CDR3 protein: CASLAPRVNYGYTF. CDR3 DNA: TGTGCCAGCTTAGCTCCCAGGGTGAACTATGGCTACACCTTC.